One TCR beta chain is described in this entry. The PCR used 60 V beta and 13 J beta primers. The assay was immunoSEQ multiplex PCR, and TCRdb's table has in-frame clones only and misses some. Among more than 85,000 clones listed, 90% were seen once. The record originates from a study of glioma-infiltrating T cells after dendritic cell vaccination. For the study at large: Patients had newly diagnosed or recurrent glioblastoma and received dendritic cell vaccines. At biweekly intervals, patients got three intradermal dendritic cell vaccine injections.

The time point: after dendritic cell vaccination, including at tumor progression/relapse. The TCR comes from a human donor with glioblastoma. Specimen: blood, collected after dendritic cell vaccination.

The CDR3 nucleotides read TGTGCCTGGAGTGCACGCCTAGCGGGGGGAGGAGAGACCCAGTACTTC. Amino acids: CAWSARLAGGGETQYF. The J gene is TRBJ2-5, the V gene TRBV30; 11 bases align to TRBD2. V trimming: 1 base; J trimming: 4 bases; junction bases outside the gene matches: 8. The CDR3 covers 16 residues. Germline V gene data show CDR1 as GTSNPN and CDR2 as SVGIG (reference sequence).